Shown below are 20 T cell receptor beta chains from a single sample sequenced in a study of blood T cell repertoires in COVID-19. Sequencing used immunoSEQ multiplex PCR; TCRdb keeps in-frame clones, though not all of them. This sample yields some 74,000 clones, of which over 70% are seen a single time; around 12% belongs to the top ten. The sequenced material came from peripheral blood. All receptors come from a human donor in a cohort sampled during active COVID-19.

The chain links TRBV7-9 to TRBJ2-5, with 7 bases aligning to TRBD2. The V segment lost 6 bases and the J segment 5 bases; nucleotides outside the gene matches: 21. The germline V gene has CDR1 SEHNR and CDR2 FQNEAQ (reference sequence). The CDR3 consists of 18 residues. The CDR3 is CASSSGRTSFPRRETQYF. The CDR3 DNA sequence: TGTGCCAGCAGTTCCGGTCGGACTAGTTTTCCCCGTAGGGAGACCCAGTACTTC.

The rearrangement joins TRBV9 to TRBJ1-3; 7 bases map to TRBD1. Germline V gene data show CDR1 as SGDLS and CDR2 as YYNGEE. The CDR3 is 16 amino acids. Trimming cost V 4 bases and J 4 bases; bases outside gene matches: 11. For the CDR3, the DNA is TGTGCCAGCAGCCCTTTTAGACAGGGATGGGGAAACACCATATATTTT. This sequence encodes CASSPFRQGWGNTIYF.

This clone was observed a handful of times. The CDR3, as DNA: TGCGCCAGCAGCCCTCTAATGACAGGGGGATTGGGCAATGAGCAGTTCTTC. Translated, it gives CASSPLMTGGLGNEQFF. The chain is built from TRBV4-1 and TRBJ2-1; 9 nucleotides line up with TRBD1. The CDR3 totals 17 residues. Trimming cost V 4 bases and J 6 bases; bases outside gene matches: 13. The V gene's germline CDR1 is MGHRA and CDR2 YSYEKL.

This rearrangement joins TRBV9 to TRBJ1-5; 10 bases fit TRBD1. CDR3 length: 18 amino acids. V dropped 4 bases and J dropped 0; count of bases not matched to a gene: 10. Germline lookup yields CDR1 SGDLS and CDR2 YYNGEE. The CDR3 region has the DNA TGTGCCAGCAGCAGAGGGACAGGGGATACCTTTAGCAATCAGCCCCAGCATTTT. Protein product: CASSRGTGDTFSNQPQHF.

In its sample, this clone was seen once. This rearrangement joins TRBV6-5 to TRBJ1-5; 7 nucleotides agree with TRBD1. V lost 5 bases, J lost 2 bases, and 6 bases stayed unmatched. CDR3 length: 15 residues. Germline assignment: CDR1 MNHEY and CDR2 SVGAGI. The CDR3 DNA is TGTGCCAGCAGTATCCAGGGGGAGGGCAATCAGCCCCAGCATTTT. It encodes CASSIQGEGNQPQHF.

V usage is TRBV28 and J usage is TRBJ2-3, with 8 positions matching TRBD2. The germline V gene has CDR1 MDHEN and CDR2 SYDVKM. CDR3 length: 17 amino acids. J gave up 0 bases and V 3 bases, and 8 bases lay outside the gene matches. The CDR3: CASSFRLAKTSTDTQYF. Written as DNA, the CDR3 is TGTGCCAGCAGTTTCAGACTAGCGAAAACTAGCACAGATACGCAGTATTTT.

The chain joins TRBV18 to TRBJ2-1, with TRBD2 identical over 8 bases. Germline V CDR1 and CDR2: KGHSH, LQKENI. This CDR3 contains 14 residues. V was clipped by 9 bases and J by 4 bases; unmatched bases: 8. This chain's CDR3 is CASLAGTYYNEQFF. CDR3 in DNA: TGTGCCAGTTTAGCGGGAACTTATTACAATGAGCAGTTCTTC. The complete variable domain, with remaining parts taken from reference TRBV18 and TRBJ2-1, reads NAGVMQNPRHLVRRRGQEARLRCSPMKGHSHVYWYRQLPEEGLKFMVYLQKENIIDESGMPKERFSAEFPKEGPSILRIQQVVRGDSAAYFCASLAGTYYNEQFFGPGTRLTVL.

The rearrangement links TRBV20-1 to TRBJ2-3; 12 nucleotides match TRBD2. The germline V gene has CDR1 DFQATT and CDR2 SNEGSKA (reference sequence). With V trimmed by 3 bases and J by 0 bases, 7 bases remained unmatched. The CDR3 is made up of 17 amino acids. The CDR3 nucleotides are TGCAGTGCTAGTAAGGCTAGCGGGGGGGCTAGCACAGATACGCAGTATTTT. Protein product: CSASKASGGASTDTQYF.

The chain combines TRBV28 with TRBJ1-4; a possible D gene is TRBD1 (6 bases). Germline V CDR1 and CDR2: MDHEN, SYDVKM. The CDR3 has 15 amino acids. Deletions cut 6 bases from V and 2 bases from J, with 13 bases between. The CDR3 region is CASSAYRETNEKLFF. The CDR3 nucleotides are TGTGCCAGCAGCGCCTACAGGGAGACTAATGAAAAACTGTTTTTT.

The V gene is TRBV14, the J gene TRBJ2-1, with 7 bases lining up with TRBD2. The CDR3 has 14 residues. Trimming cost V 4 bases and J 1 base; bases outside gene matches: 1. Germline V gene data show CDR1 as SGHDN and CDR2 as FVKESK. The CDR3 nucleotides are TGTGCCAGCAGCCTCGGGAGGTCCTACAATGAGCAGTTCTTC. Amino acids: CASSLGRSYNEQFF.

As DNA, the CDR3 is TGTGCCAGCAGTACACAGGGGGCCGGAAAACTGTTTTTT. Its translation is CASSTQGAGKLFF. J is TRBJ1-4 and V is TRBV5-8; 9 bases line up with TRBD1. Trimming took 5 bases from V and 10 from J; bases not matched to a gene: 6. The CDR3 contains 13 residues. Germline values: CDR1 SGHTS, CDR2 YDEGEE.

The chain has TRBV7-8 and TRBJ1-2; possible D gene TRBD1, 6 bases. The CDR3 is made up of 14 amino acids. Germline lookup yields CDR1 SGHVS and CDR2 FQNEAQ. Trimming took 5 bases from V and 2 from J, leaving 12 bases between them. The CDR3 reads CASSPGDGNYGYTF. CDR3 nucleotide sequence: TGTGCCAGCAGCCCAGGGGATGGGAACTATGGCTACACCTTC.

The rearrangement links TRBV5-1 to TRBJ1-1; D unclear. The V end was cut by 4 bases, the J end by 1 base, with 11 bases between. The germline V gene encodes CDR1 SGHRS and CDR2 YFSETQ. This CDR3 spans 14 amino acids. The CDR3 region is CASSGRTGNTEAFF. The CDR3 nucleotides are TGCGCCAGCAGCGGGAGGACTGGGAACACTGAAGCTTTCTTT.

CDR3 sequence reads: CASSKTSGGTETQYF. CDR3 DNA: TGTGCCAGCAGCAAAACTAGCGGGGGAACGGAGACCCAGTACTTC. The rearrangement uses TRBV7-3 and TRBJ2-5, with TRBD2 matching over 11 bases. V was clipped by 5 bases and J by 5 bases; unmatched bases: 7. Germline-derived CDR1 and CDR2 are SGHTA and FQGTGA. This CDR3 is 15 amino acids long.

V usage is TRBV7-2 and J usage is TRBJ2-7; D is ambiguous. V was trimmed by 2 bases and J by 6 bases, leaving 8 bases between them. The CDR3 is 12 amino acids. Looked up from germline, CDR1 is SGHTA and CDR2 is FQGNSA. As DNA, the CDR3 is TGTGCCAGCAGCTTAATTCCGGGCGAGCAGTACTTC. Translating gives CASSLIPGEQYF.

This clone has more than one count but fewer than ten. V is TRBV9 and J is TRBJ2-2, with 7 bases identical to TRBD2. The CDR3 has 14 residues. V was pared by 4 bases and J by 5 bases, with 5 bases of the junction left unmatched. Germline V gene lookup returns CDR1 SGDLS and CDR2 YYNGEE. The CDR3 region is CASSLVGGTGELFF. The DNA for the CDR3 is TGTGCCAGCAGCCTTGTGGGGGGGACCGGGGAGCTGTTTTTT.

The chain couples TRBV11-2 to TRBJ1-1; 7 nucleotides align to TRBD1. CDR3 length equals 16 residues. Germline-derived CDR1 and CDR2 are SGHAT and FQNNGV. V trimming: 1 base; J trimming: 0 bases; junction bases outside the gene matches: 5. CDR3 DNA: TGTGCCAGCAGCTTAGTATTTGGGACAGTGAACACTGAAGCTTTCTTT. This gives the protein CASSLVFGTVNTEAFF.

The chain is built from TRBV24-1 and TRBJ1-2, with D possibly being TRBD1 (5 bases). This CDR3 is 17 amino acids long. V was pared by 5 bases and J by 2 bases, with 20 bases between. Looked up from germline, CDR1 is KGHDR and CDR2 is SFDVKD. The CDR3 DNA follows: TGTGCCACCAGTGGAATCACGGAGCGGGGCCTGAACTATGGCTACACCTTC. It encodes CATSGITERGLNYGYTF.

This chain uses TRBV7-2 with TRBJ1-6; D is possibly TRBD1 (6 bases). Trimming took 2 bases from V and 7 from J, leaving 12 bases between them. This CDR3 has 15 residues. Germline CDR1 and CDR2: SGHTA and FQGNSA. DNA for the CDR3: TGTGCCAGCAGCTTAAACCCTACAGGGAATTCACCCCTCCACTTT. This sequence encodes CASSLNPTGNSPLHF.

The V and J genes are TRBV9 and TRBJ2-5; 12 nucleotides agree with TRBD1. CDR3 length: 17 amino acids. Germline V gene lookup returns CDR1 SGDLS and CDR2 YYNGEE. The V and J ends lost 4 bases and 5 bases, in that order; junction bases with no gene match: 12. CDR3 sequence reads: CASSFGGGTGGTETQYF. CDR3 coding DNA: TGTGCCAGCAGCTTTGGAGGGGGGACAGGGGGCACGGAGACCCAGTACTTC.